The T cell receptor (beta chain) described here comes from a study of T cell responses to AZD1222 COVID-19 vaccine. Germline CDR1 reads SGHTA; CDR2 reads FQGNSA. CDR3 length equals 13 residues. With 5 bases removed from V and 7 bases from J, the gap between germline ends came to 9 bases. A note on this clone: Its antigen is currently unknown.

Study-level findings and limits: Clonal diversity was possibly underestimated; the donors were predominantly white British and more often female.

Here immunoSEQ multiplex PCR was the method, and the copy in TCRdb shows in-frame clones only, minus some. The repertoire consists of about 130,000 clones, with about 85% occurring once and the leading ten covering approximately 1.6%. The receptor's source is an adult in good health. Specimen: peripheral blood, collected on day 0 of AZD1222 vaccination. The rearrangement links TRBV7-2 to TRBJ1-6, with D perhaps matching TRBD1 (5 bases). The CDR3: CASSPRQNSPLHF. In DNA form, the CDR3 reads TGTGCCAGCAGCCCCCGACAGAATTCACCCCTCCACTTT. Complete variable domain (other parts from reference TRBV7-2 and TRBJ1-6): GAGVSQSPSNKVTEKGKDVELRCDPISGHTALYWYRQSLGQGLEFLIYFQGNSAPDKSGLPSDRFSAERTGGSVSTLTIQRTQQEDSAVYLCASSPRQNSPLHFGNGTRLTVT.